These T cell receptor beta chains were read from a single sample in a study of CD8+ T cells in alopecia areata. Sequenced by immunoSEQ multiplex PCR; TCRdb stores in-frame clones only, minus some. The sample has around 250,000 clones, around 67% seen once. The sequenced sample was CD4+ T cells sorted from blood, obtained at week 0. Source of these receptors: a human donor with alopecia areata. Each CDR3 is given with its conserved first and last residue. Each record gives: clone size, D gene, V gene, J gene, CDR3 protein, CDR3 DNA. The D gene is left open where the match is weak. The listing skips clone size in some rows; elsewhere it reads once, few, many or a size class.

.	.	TRBV30	TRBJ1-2	CAWTGEGMTYGYTF	TGTGCCTGGACCGGGGAGGGGATGACCTATGGCTACACCTTC
.	TRBD1	TRBV7-9	TRBJ2-7	CASSPHRDRSSYEQYF	TGTGCCAGCAGCCCCCACCGGGACAGGAGCTCCTACGAGCAGTACTTC
few	.	TRBV9	TRBJ2-1	CASSVGSTGTYNEQFF	TGTGCCAGCAGCGTAGGGTCAACAGGGACTTACAATGAGCAGTTCTTC
.	.	TRBV9	TRBJ1-6	CASSVAVGADSPLHF	TGTGCCAGCAGCGTAGCGGTAGGTGCGGATTCACCCCTCCACTTT
.	.	TRBV29-1	TRBJ2-5	CSVDVQGWETQYF	TGCAGCGTTGATGTTCAGGGTTGGGAGACCCAGTACTTC
.	.	TRBV30	TRBJ1-1	CAWKGGANTEAFF	TGTGCCTGGAAGGGGGGCGCAAACACTGAAGCTTTCTTT
.	TRBD1	TRBV5-6	TRBJ2-3	CASSGTGMGTDTQYF	TGTGCCAGCAGTGGGACAGGGATGGGCACAGATACGCAGTATTTT
.	.	TRBV29-1	TRBJ2-3	CSGLLRRKGDTQYF	TGCAGCGGCTTGCTCCGGCGGAAGGGGGATACGCAGTATTTT
.	.	TRBV4-3	TRBJ2-1	CASSPSPSPLGYEQFF	TGCGCCAGCAGCCCATCCCCAAGTCCCCTAGGGTATGAGCAGTTCTTC
.	TRBD1	TRBV30	TRBJ2-6	CAWKGQGLGANVLTF	TGTGCCTGGAAGGGACAGGGCCTCGGGGCCAACGTCCTGACTTTC
.	.	TRBV29-1	TRBJ2-7	CSVVDGSWEQYF	TGCAGCGTCGTGGACGGGTCTTGGGAGCAGTACTTC
.	.	TRBV5-1	TRBJ2-5	CASSRGTVQETQYF	TGCGCCAGCAGTCGCGGGACAGTTCAAGAGACCCAGTACTTC
.	.	TRBV29-1	TRBJ2-5	CSVEDVYKRTQYF	TGCAGCGTCGAGGACGTATACAAGAGGACCCAGTACTTC
.	TRBD2	TRBV29-1	TRBJ2-3	CSSNSAGQADTQYF	TGCAGCTCGAATTCAGCGGGGCAAGCAGATACGCAGTATTTT
.	.	TRBV10-3	TRBJ1-5	CAISEDIFDQPQHF	TGTGCCATCAGTGAGGACATTTTTGATCAGCCCCAGCATTTT
.	.	TRBV14	TRBJ2-7	CASSGGSYEQYF	TGTGCCAGCAGTGGCGGCTCCTACGAGCAGTACTTC
.	.	TRBV9	TRBJ2-2	CASSVDYTGELFF	TGTGCCAGCAGCGTAGACTACACCGGGGAGCTGTTTTTT
few	.	TRBV25-1	TRBJ1-1	CASSENRDGAEAFF	TGTGCCAGCAGTGAAAATAGGGATGGCGCTGAAGCTTTCTTT
.	.	TRBV4-2	TRBJ2-7	CASSHPGGKRSEQYF	TGTGCCAGCAGCCACCCTGGGGGCAAGAGAAGCGAGCAGTACTTC
.	.	TRBV7-2	TRBJ1-5	CASSLQGIQPQHF	TGTGCCAGCAGCTTACAGGGGATTCAGCCCCAGCATTTT
.	.	TRBV30	TRBJ2-3	CAWRDTTDTQYF	TGTGCCTGGAGGGACACCACAGATACGCAGTATTTT
.	.	TRBV11-1	TRBJ1-2	CASSPSRVDYGYTF	TGTGCCAGCAGCCCCTCCAGGGTGGACTATGGCTACACCTTC
.	.	TRBV19	TRBJ1-5	CASSQGNQPQHF	TGTGCCAGTTCACAGGGAAATCAGCCCCAGCATTTT
.	TRBD2	TRBV5-6	TRBJ2-7	CASSLGPERGGPEQYF	TGTGCCAGCAGCTTGGGCCCCGAGCGGGGGGGCCCCGAGCAGTACTTC
.	.	TRBV5-5	TRBJ1-6	CASSLVAPGTDSPLHF	TGTGCCAGCAGCTTGGTTGCGCCGGGTACGGATTCACCCCTCCACTTT
.	.	TRBV5-1	TRBJ1-2	CASSLERGGYGYTF	TGCGCCAGCAGCTTGGAGAGAGGCGGGTATGGCTACACCTTC
.	.	TRBV13	TRBJ1-1	CASSLGPLGTEAFF	TGTGCCAGCAGCTTAGGGCCTTTGGGCACTGAAGCTTTCTTT
.	.	TRBV7-9	TRBJ2-2	CASSDSNTGELFF	TGTGCCAGCAGCGACAGCAACACCGGGGAGCTGTTTTTT
few	.	TRBV19	TRBJ1-1	CAAGKVMNTEAFF	TGTGCCGCAGGGAAGGTCATGAACACTGAAGCTTTCTTT
.	.	TRBV18	TRBJ2-5	CASSPYGVETQYF	TGTGCCAGCTCACCATATGGAGTGGAGACCCAGTACTTC
.	.	TRBV30	TRBJ1-1	CAWSVQGNTEAFF	TGTGCCTGGAGTGTTCAAGGGAACACTGAAGCTTTCTTT
few	.	TRBV29-1	TRBJ2-1	CSVALRVGEQFF	TGCAGCGTTGCGCTAAGGGTGGGTGAGCAGTTCTTC
.	.	TRBV4-1	TRBJ1-5	CASSPLRDQPQHF	TGCGCCAGCAGCCCCCTCCGGGACCAGCCCCAGCATTTT
few	.	TRBV29-1	TRBJ2-5	CSVTTTAQETQYF	TGCAGCGTAACAACAACAGCTCAAGAGACCCAGTACTTC
.	.	TRBV2	TRBJ2-1	CASSEASNEQFF	TGTGCCAGCAGTGAAGCCAGCAATGAGCAGTTCTTC
once	TRBD1	TRBV30	TRBJ1-2	CAWTTTGYGYTF	TGTGCCTGGACCACGACAGGGTACGGCTACACCTTC
few	.	TRBV7-2	TRBJ2-7	CASSLAAGGGEQYF	TGTGCCAGCAGCTTAGCCGCAGGGGGAGGCGAGCAGTACTTC
.	.	TRBV9	TRBJ1-6	CASSVEEGTTYNSPLHF	TGTGCCAGCAGCGTAGAGGAGGGGACCACCTATAATTCACCCCTCCACTTT
few	.	TRBV7-9	TRBJ2-2	CASSRDIPDTGELFF	TGTGCCAGCAGCCGTGACATCCCCGACACCGGGGAGCTGTTTTTT
.	.	TRBV29-1	TRBJ2-5	CSVEGGGQETQYF	TGCAGCGTTGAAGGTGGGGGGCAAGAGACCCAGTACTTC
.	.	TRBV10-3	TRBJ1-5	CAISESTEGWSQHF	TGTGCCATCAGTGAGTCGACCGAGGGATGGTCCCAGCATTTT
.	.	TRBV4-3	TRBJ2-5	CASSQEGHAGETQYF	TGCGCCAGCAGCCAAGAGGGGCACGCAGGAGAGACCCAGTACTTC
.	.	TRBV29-1	TRBJ1-1	CSGKGLMNTEAFF	TGCAGCGGAAAGGGACTGATGAACACTGAAGCTTTCTTT
.	.	TRBV4-3	TRBJ2-7	CASSQDPGVGYEQYF	TGCGCCAGCAGCCAAGACCCAGGGGTAGGCTACGAGCAGTACTTC
.	TRBD1	TRBV9	TRBJ1-5	CASSVAGGDNQPQHF	TGTGCCAGCAGCGTAGCAGGGGGTGATAATCAGCCCCAGCATTTT
.	.	TRBV7-9	TRBJ2-1	CASSSTSGLSSYNEQFF	TGTGCCAGCAGCTCAACGAGCGGGTTAAGCTCCTACAATGAGCAGTTCTTC
.	TRBD2	TRBV30	TRBJ2-1	CAAASGGADEQFF	TGTGCTGCGGCTAGCGGGGGGGCCGATGAGCAGTTCTTC
.	TRBD2	TRBV7-9	TRBJ2-5	CASSPKGGAETQYF	TGTGCCAGCAGCCCGAAGGGAGGGGCAGAGACCCAGTACTTC
.	.	TRBV29-1	TRBJ2-1	CSVERLGGYNEQFF	TGCAGCGTTGAACGGCTAGGGGGGTACAATGAGCAGTTCTTC
.	.	TRBV27	TRBJ2-5	CASSLLRGGRKTQYF	TGTGCCAGCAGTCTCCTAAGGGGGGGCCGAAAGACCCAGTACTTC
once	TRBD1	TRBV9	TRBJ2-7	CASSVASGTGLYEQYF	TGTGCCAGCAGCGTAGCCTCCGGGACAGGCCTCTACGAGCAGTACTTC
.	.	TRBV30	TRBJ1-1	CAWSPDREAFF	TGTGCCTGGAGTCCAGACCGTGAAGCTTTCTTT
.	.	TRBV5-6	TRBJ2-7	CASSAQGTAHEQYF	TGTGCCAGCAGCGCACAGGGTACGGCGCACGAGCAGTACTTC
once	.	TRBV7-9	TRBJ2-7	CASSLEGVRGYEQYF	TGTGCCAGCAGCTTAGAGGGGGTGAGGGGCTACGAGCAGTACTTC
.	TRBD1	TRBV25-1	TRBJ1-2	CASSEPGTGYGYTF	TGTGCCAGCAGTGAACCTGGGACAGGCTATGGCTACACCTTC
.	.	TRBV7-8	TRBJ1-1	CASSSYRGRAYTEAFF	TGTGCCAGCAGCTCCTATCGGGGCAGGGCCTACACTGAAGCTTTCTTT
.	.	TRBV6-5	TRBJ2-7	CASSYTASSYEQYF	TGTGCCAGCAGTTACACCGCGAGCTCCTACGAGCAGTACTTC
few	.	TRBV7-9	TRBJ2-5	CASSRMRGPGRETQYF	TGTGCCAGCAGCCGAATGAGGGGCCCCGGACGGGAGACCCAGTACTTC
.	TRBD1	TRBV2	TRBJ2-3	CASQTDRAADTQYF	TGTGCCAGCCAGACGGACAGGGCGGCAGATACGCAGTATTTT